Sequencing of this T cell receptor beta chain was carried out in a study of OX40 agonist ivuxolimab in advanced cancers. General study results and limits: Not determined was the antigen specificity of the expanded peripheral T cells. At 0.1 to 3.0 mg/kg, clonal expansion of CD4+ and CD8+ blood T cells had occurred by week 6. Clonal expansion among partial responders at 0.1-3.0 mg/kg ranked near the lowest.

This table comes from immunoSEQ multiplex PCR, and its TCRdb copy is limited to in-frame clones, with some not included. The table shows approximately 76,000 clones, with around 88% occurring only once. CDR3 length: 15 residues. Germline values: CDR1 SGHTA, CDR2 FQGNSA. Trimming at V came to 5 bases and at J to 2 bases, leaving 9 bases not matched to a gene. In the case of this clone: The antigen is not known.

The specimen comprised CD4+ or CD8+ T cells sorted from blood, sampled in a trial of the OX40 agonist ivuxolimab. The receptor comes from an adult with an advanced solid tumor such as melanoma, head and neck, liver or kidney cancer. The chain links TRBV7-2 to TRBJ2-7; 7 bases are shared with TRBD1. The CDR3 DNA follows: TGTGCCAGCAGCCTAGAGAGGGGGCCCACCTACGAGCAGTACTTC. Translating gives CASSLERGPTYEQYF.